The 20 T cell receptor beta chains below were found in one sample sequenced in a study of human T cells and chemical hapten exposure. TCRdb recomputed calls from the 5' RACE reads with MiXCR, one row per CDR3 protein. The sample records 95,000 to 120,000 distinct CDR3 sequences, roughly 18% being singletons. Total RNA was isolated from whole blood that had not been fractionated. The receptors stem from a human donor in good health.

The rearrangement links TRBV28 to TRBJ1-5; tentative D call: TRBD1 (5 bases). V was cut by 5 bases and J by 0 bases, with 20 bases left in between. The CDR3 is 18 residues long. The germline V gene encodes CDR1 MDHEN and CDR2 SYDVKM. CDR3 sequence reads: CASSPREVGLYSNQPQHF. In nucleotides, the CDR3 is TGTGCCAGCAGTCCCAGGGAGGTGGGTCTTTATAGCAATCAGCCCCAGCATTTT.

This sequence joins TRBV2 and TRBJ1-5; 7 bases agree with TRBD1. The CDR3 runs 13 residues. J was trimmed by 2 bases and V by 7 bases; bases with no gene match: 2. Germline loops: CDR1 SNHLY, CDR2 FYNNEI. The CDR3 DNA reads as TGTGCCAGCAACGACAGGGGCAATCAGCCCCAGCATTTT. Its protein is CASNDRGNQPQHF.

V is TRBV5-5 and J is TRBJ1-4; TRBD1 aligns across 10 bases. Germline V gene lookup returns CDR1 SGHKS and CDR2 YYEKEE (reference sequence). The CDR3 is made up of 15 amino acids. V was clipped by 3 bases and J by 7 bases; unmatched bases: 6. Here the CDR3 reads CASSSPDRGTEKLFF. The CDR3, as DNA: TGTGCCAGCAGCTCCCCGGACAGGGGGACTGAAAAACTGTTTTTT.

The V and J genes are TRBV28 and TRBJ2-1; possibly TRBD2 for D (6 bases). V was cut by 3 bases and J by 4 bases, with 16 bases left in between. The CDR3 is 16 amino acids. Germline CDR1 is MDHEN and CDR2 is SYDVKM. DNA for the CDR3: TGTGCCAGCAGTTTTGTCGGGGGAGTGGGGTACAATGAGCAGTTCTTC. It specifies CASSFVGGVGYNEQFF.

This clonotype was seen repeatedly, ten times or more. CDR3 DNA sequence: TGTGCCAGCAGCACCCAGGCGAACACTGAAGCTTTCTTT. Its protein is CASSTQANTEAFF. The chain links TRBV12-3 or TRBV12-4 to TRBJ1-1; D unresolved. With 6 bases removed from V and 1 base from J, the gap between germline ends came to 9 bases. CDR3 length: 13 residues.

This clonotype has more than one count but fewer than ten. The rearrangement uses TRBV11-2 and TRBJ1-4; maybe TRBD1 (5 bases). Germline V gene sequence: CDR1 SGHAT, CDR2 FQNNGV. V was pared by 3 bases and J by 4 bases, with 9 bases between. This CDR3 has 14 amino acids. The CDR3 region has the DNA TGTGCCAGCAGCTTGGGGACCCTTAATGAAAAACTGTTTTTT. This codes for CASSLGTLNEKLFF. Full variable domain (outside the CDR3, taken from reference TRBV11-2 and TRBJ1-4): EAGVAQSPRYKIIEKRQSVAFWCNPISGHATLYWYQQILGQGPKLLIQFQNNGVVDDSQLPKDRFSAERLKGVDSTLKIQPAKLEDSAVYLCASSLGTLNEKLFFGSGTQLSVL.

This chain connects TRBV6-2 or TRBV6-3 to TRBJ2-3; TRBD2 aligns across 8 bases. The ends lost 2 bases at V and 2 bases at J; junction bases unmatched: 12. The CDR3 has 18 amino acids. The germline CDR1 and CDR2 sequences are MNHEY and SVGEGT. The CDR3 DNA reads as TGTGCCAGCAGTTACGGGCCCTGGTCGCGGGGGGACACAGATACGCAGTATTTT. Translated, it gives CASSYGPWSRGDTDTQYF.

This clonotype was seen only a few times. The chain couples TRBV4-1 to TRBJ2-5; D is possibly TRBD2 (5 bases). The CDR3 is 14 amino acids. The germline CDR1 and CDR2 sequences are MGHRA and YSYEKL. Between the trimmed V and J ends, which lost 0 bases and 3 bases, there was a span of 8 bases. The DNA for the CDR3 is TGCGCCAGCAGCCAAGATGACGGGGAAGAGACCCAGTACTTC. This encodes CASSQDDGEETQYF.

This clonotype was counted only a few times. V and J are TRBV20-1 and TRBJ2-7; D remains ambiguous. CDR3 length: 13 residues. Germline lookup yields CDR1 DFQATT and CDR2 SNEGSKA (reference sequence). V lost 1 base to trimming and J lost 2 bases, with 9 bases between them. The CDR3, as DNA: TGCAGTGCTAGAGTGGACCTTACCTACGAGCAGTACTTC. Amino acids: CSARVDLTYEQYF.

This clonotype has more than one count but fewer than ten. CDR3 sequence reads: CASSPQTGFGEKLFF. Written as DNA, the CDR3 is TGTGCCAGCTCACCTCAGACAGGGTTTGGTGAAAAACTGTTTTTT. The chain uses TRBV18 and TRBJ1-4; 7 bases match TRBD1. From germline, CDR1 is KGHSH and CDR2 LQKENI. V lost 3 bases to trimming and J lost 7 bases; unmatched junction nucleotides: 8. The CDR3 has 15 residues. Complete variable domain (other parts from reference TRBV18 and TRBJ1-4): NAGVMQNPRHLVRRRGQEARLRCSPMKGHSHVYWYRQLPEEGLKFMVYLQKENIIDESGMPKERFSAEFPKEGPSILRIQQVVRGDSAAYFCASSPQTGFGEKLFFGSGTQLSVL.

In this sample, this clonotype turned up many times. J is TRBJ2-3 and V is TRBV10-1; D is uncertain. The CDR3 extends over 17 amino acids. With 2 bases removed from V and 3 bases from J, the gap between germline ends came to 18 bases. The germline gives CDR1 WNHNN, CDR2 SYGVQD (reference sequence). CDR3 sequence reads: CASSERFSKGLTDTQYF. The CDR3 coding sequence is TGCGCCAGCAGTGAGAGATTTTCAAAGGGTCTAACAGATACGCAGTATTTT.

Comment on this clonotype: A junction end diverges from the germline sequence, so it may reflect a read error. The chain uses TRBV10-3 and TRBJ2-1; possible D gene TRBD2, 6 bases. The germline V gene has CDR1 ENHRY and CDR2 SYGVKD. This CDR3 contains 16 residues. The DNA of the CDR3 is TGTGCCATCAGTGAGTCGGTCGCCCTGGCGGGAAACGAGCTGTTCTTC. Translated, it gives CAISESVALAGNELFF.

This chain connects TRBV29-1 to TRBJ1-1, with D hard to call. Germline V gene sequence: CDR1 SQVTM, CDR2 ANQGSEA. Trimming removed 4 bases at V and 0 bases at J, with 15 bases between. The CDR3 totals 15 residues. CDR3 amino acids: CSVGEGRELNTEAFF. The CDR3 DNA reads TGCAGCGTTGGGGAAGGGAGAGAACTGAACACTGAAGCTTTCTTT.

The V and J genes are TRBV29-1 and TRBJ2-7; 10 bases match TRBD1. Germline CDR1 is SQVTM and CDR2 is ANQGSEA. With V trimmed by 5 bases and J by 7 bases, 14 bases remained unmatched. This CDR3 is 15 amino acids long. As DNA, the CDR3 is TGCAGCGTTCCCTCCGGGACAGGGGTTCTAGGGGAGCAGTACTTC. Its translation is CSVPSGTGVLGEQYF.

This clonotype was found a few times. This chain uses TRBV29-1 with TRBJ2-5; no clear D. Trimming stripped 5 bases from V and 7 bases from J, with 17 bases between. CDR3 length equals 13 residues. Germline CDR1 is SQVTM and CDR2 is ANQGSEA. Here the CDR3 reads CSVTDLEGGTQYF. The CDR3 DNA reads as TGCAGCGTTACGGACCTGGAAGGCGGGACCCAGTACTTC.

This clonotype came up many times. The rearrangement uses TRBV20-1 and TRBJ1-1; 10 nucleotides line up with TRBD1. The V gene end was trimmed by 3 bases and the J gene end by 6 bases; junction bases not matched to a gene: 7. The germline CDR1 and CDR2 sequences are DFQATT and SNEGSKA (reference sequence). The CDR3 is 14 residues long. Here the CDR3 reads CSARGQGRGPEAFF. In DNA, the CDR3 is TGCAGTGCTAGGGGACAGGGGCGCGGGCCTGAAGCTTTCTTT.

This sequence joins TRBV6-5 and TRBJ1-1, with D uncertain. The germline V gene encodes CDR1 MNHEY and CDR2 SVGAGI. The V end was cut by 0 bases, the J end by 7 bases, with 12 bases between. This CDR3 comprises 14 residues. Here the CDR3 DNA reads TGTGCCAGCAGTTACTCGATGTCGGGGTATGAAGCTTTCTTT. Translation: CASSYSMSGYEAFF.

This clonotype was seen only a few times. The rearrangement joins TRBV30 to TRBJ2-5; 7 bases line up with TRBD2. Germline values: CDR1 GTSNPN, CDR2 SVGIG (reference sequence). CDR3 length equals 16 residues. Trimming took 4 bases from V and 0 from J; bases not matched to a gene: 11. CDR3 amino acids: CAWTPWGRAYQETQYF. The CDR3 DNA follows: TGTGCCTGGACCCCGTGGGGGAGGGCGTACCAAGAGACCCAGTACTTC. Full variable domain (rest looked up from reference TRBV30 and TRBJ2-5): SQTIHQWPATLVQPVGSPLSLECTVEGTSNPNLYWYRQAAGRGLQLLFYSVGIGQISSEVPQNLSASRPQDRQFILSSKKLLLSDSGFYLCAWTPWGRAYQETQYFGPGTRLLVL.

The sample holds a few counts of this clonotype. This chain joins TRBV5-1 and TRBJ2-3, with 7 bases lining up with TRBD2. The length of the CDR3 is 15 residues. The V gene end was trimmed by 1 base and the J gene end by 5 bases; junction bases not matched to a gene: 7. Germline CDR1 is SGHRS and CDR2 is YFSETQ. Here the CDR3 DNA reads TGCGCCAGCAGCTTGTCTAGCGGAGGAAAAGATACGCAGTATTTT. It translates to CASSLSSGGKDTQYF. The full variable domain, in which reference TRBV5-1 and TRBJ2-3 provide the parts outside the CDR3, is KAGVTQTPRYLIKTRGQQVTLSCSPISGHRSVSWYQQTPGQGLQFLFEYFSETQRNKGNFPGRFSGRQFSNSRSEMNVSTLELGDSALYLCASSLSSGGKDTQYFGPGTRLTVL.

This sequence joins TRBV28 and TRBJ1-2, with 7 bases matching TRBD1. This CDR3 is built from 15 residues. The germline V gene encodes CDR1 MDHEN and CDR2 SYDVKM. With V trimmed by 6 bases and J by 0 bases, 7 bases remained unmatched. The CDR3 sequence: CASSLGDRTNYGYTF. As DNA, the CDR3 is TGTGCCAGCAGCCTAGGGGACAGAACTAACTATGGCTACACCTTC.